The next 17 T cell receptor beta chains were all read from a single sample in a study of Graves' ophthalmopathy and Graves' hyperthyroidism. Amplification from RNA transcripts yielded the TCR beta CDR3 regions. First-round RT-PCR with HTBI primers preceded a second-round multiplex PCR. MiXCR, applied by TCRdb to the multiplex PCR reads, yields one record per CDR3 protein. The sample comprises under 800,000 distinct CDR3 sequences, 22% of which are singletons, and approximately 7% rests with the top ten. Specimen: peripheral blood. These receptors were taken from a woman younger than 35 with stable Graves' hyperthyroidism. Some clones in this sample may be carry-over from other donors' samples.

At least ten counts were recorded for this clonotype. This chain connects TRBV3-1 to TRBJ1-1; no clear D gene. Germline CDR1 is LGHDT and CDR2 is YNNKEL (reference sequence). V shed 0 bases and J shed 3 bases, with 2 bases lying between them. CDR3 length equals 12 residues. CDR3 nucleotide sequence: TGTGCCAGCAGCCAAGATGACACTGAAGCTTTCTTT. Residues: CASSQDDTEAFF.

This clonotype was picked up many times. The chain uses TRBV7-2 and TRBJ1-6, with TRBD1 matching over 9 bases. CDR3 length equals 16 residues. From germline, CDR1 is SGHTA and CDR2 FQGNSA. Losses at the gene ends were 5 bases for V and 7 bases for J; bases not matched to a gene: 9. CDR3 in amino acids: CASSQGAGTGNSPLHF. DNA for the CDR3: TGTGCCAGCAGCCAGGGAGCGGGGACAGGGAATTCACCCCTCCACTTT.

Ten or more counts support this clonotype. The gene calls are TRBV7-3 and TRBJ2-5; TRBD1 might be the D (5 bases). Trimming cost V 2 bases and J 5 bases, with 12 bases left between them. Germline-derived CDR1 and CDR2 are SGHTA and FQGTGA. CDR3 size: 14 residues. CDR3 protein: CASSLGVAGETQYF. CDR3 DNA: TGTGCCAGCAGCTTAGGGGTGGCAGGGGAGACCCAGTACTTC.

A few counts support this clonotype. The gene calls are TRBV20-1 and TRBJ2-7; 12 bases are a match to TRBD2. V lost 2 bases and J lost 7; bases outside the gene matches: 6. Germline V gene lookup returns CDR1 DFQATT and CDR2 SNEGSKA (reference sequence). This CDR3 is built from 14 residues. In DNA form, the CDR3 reads TGCAGTGCTAGACTAGCGGGAGGGCCGGAAGAGCAGTACTTC. This sequence encodes CSARLAGGPEEQYF.

This clonotype was picked up many times. This chain uses TRBV7-2 with TRBJ2-7; D is ambiguous. The germline V gene has CDR1 SGHTA and CDR2 FQGNSA. This CDR3 comprises 14 residues. Trimming left V 5 bases short and J 3 bases short, with 14 bases between. The CDR3 DNA reads TGTGCCAGCAGCCCACAAGGGTTAAACTACGAGCAGTACTTC. Translated: CASSPQGLNYEQYF. The variable domain in full, with the rest retrieved from reference TRBV7-2 and TRBJ2-7, is GAGVSQSPSNKVTEKGKDVELRCDPISGHTALYWYRQSLGQGLEFLIYFQGNSAPDKSGLPSDRFSAERTGGSVSTLTIQRTQQEDSAVYLCASSPQGLNYEQYFGPGTRLTVT.

This clonotype was seen ten or more times. The genes are TRBV7-2 and TRBJ1-6, with D tentatively TRBD1 (5 bases). V dropped 1 base and J dropped 5 bases, with 9 bases sitting between them. Germline assignment: CDR1 SGHTA and CDR2 FQGNSA. The length of the CDR3 is 15 residues. The CDR3 protein is CASSLGGMDNSPLHF. CDR3 nucleotides: TGTGCCAGCAGCTTAGGGGGGATGGATAATTCACCCCTCCACTTT.

The sample holds many counts of this clonotype. The chain has TRBV2 and TRBJ1-6; 7 bases match TRBD1. After removal of 1 base from V and 7 bases from J, the junction contained 4 bases not matched to a gene. The CDR3 spans 15 residues. Germline values: CDR1 SNHLY, CDR2 FYNNEI. The CDR3 loop reads CASSEDRGGNSPLHF. CDR3 DNA: TGTGCCAGCAGTGAAGACAGGGGTGGGAATTCACCCCTCCACTTT.

With regard to this clonotype: A much larger clone differs from this one at a single base, so this may be a read error. The CDR3 nucleotides read TGTGTCAGCAGCCAGACAGGGTTGGAGACCCAGTACTTC. As protein: CVSSQTGLETQYF. The chain uses TRBV12-3 or TRBV12-4 and TRBJ2-5; TRBD1 aligns across 7 bases. The CDR3 has 13 residues.

The rearrangement uses TRBV2 and TRBJ2-5, with 7 bases aligning to TRBD2. The CDR3 runs to 15 residues. V lost 0 bases to trimming and J lost 5 bases; unmatched junction nucleotides: 6. Germline V gene lookup returns CDR1 SNHLY and CDR2 FYNNEI. The CDR3: CASSEAVKAGETQYF. CDR3 in DNA: TGTGCCAGCAGTGAAGCTGTCAAAGCGGGGGAGACCCAGTACTTC.

The rearrangement links TRBV19 to TRBJ1-2; D gene unclear. There are 15 residues in the CDR3. Germline CDR1 LNHDA, CDR2 SQIVND (reference sequence). V dropped 2 bases and J dropped 4 bases, with 14 bases sitting between them. Written as DNA, the CDR3 is TGTGCCAGTAGTATAAGTCCACAGACTCTCTATGGCTACACCTTC. It is translated as CASSISPQTLYGYTF.

Many counts were recorded for this clonotype. The CDR3 here is CASSVGGPTNSPLHF. The CDR3 DNA sequence: TGTGCCAGCAGTGTAGGGGGGCCTACTAATTCACCCCTCCACTTT. The chain employs TRBV2 and TRBJ1-6; tentatively, D is TRBD1 (6 bases). The germline V gene encodes CDR1 SNHLY and CDR2 FYNNEI. The CDR3 spans 15 residues. The ends were cut back, 4 bases at V and 6 bases at J, with 13 bases in the middle. Drawing the rest from reference TRBV2 and TRBJ1-6, the complete variable domain is EPEVTQTPSHQVTQMGQEVILRCVPISNHLYFYWYRQILGQKVEFLVSFYNNEISEKSEIFDDQFSVERPDGSNFTLKIRSTKLEDSAMYFCASSVGGPTNSPLHFGNGTRLTVT.

This clonotype was recorded at least ten times. Written as DNA, the CDR3 is TGTGCCAGCAGTGGTTGGGGACCCCAGGAGACCCAGTACTTC. It encodes CASSGWGPQETQYF. The chain couples TRBV12-3 or TRBV12-4 to TRBJ2-5, with D perhaps assigned TRBD1 or TRBD2 (5 bases each). The germline V and J ends were trimmed by 5 bases and 5 bases, with 15 bases remaining between them. This CDR3 is 14 amino acids long.

This chain connects TRBV29-1 to TRBJ1-3; maybe TRBD1 (6 bases). CDR1 is SQVTM, CDR2 ANQGSEA, per germline. The CDR3 is made up of 14 amino acids. Trimming shortened V by 5 bases and J by 4 bases, and 15 bases separated the two germline ends. The CDR3 spells CSVRTGMEGNTIYF. In DNA, the CDR3 is TGCAGCGTTCGAACAGGGATGGAAGGAAACACCATATATTTT.

This clonotype was detected many times. V is TRBV11-2 and J is TRBJ2-5; D is perhaps TRBD2 (6 bases). The V end lost 1 base, the J end lost 7 bases, and 19 bases lay between the germline ends. The germline V gene encodes CDR1 SGHAT and CDR2 FQNNGV. The CDR3 spans 16 residues. In nucleotides, the CDR3 is TGTGCCAGCAGCTTAGGTCGCCAGGGACTGTTCGGGACCCAGTACTTC. Its protein is CASSLGRQGLFGTQYF.

This clonotype was counted only a few times. The gene calls are TRBV5-6 and TRBJ2-7; 9 nucleotides align to TRBD1. The CDR3 extends over 16 amino acids. Germline values: CDR1 SGHDT, CDR2 YYEEEE. The V and J ends lost 4 bases and 5 bases, in that order; junction bases with no gene match: 13. The CDR3 bases are TGTGCCAGCAGCCTTATAGTGGGACAGGGATGGAACGAGCAGTACTTC. It yields the protein CASSLIVGQGWNEQYF. Variable domain in full (rest from reference TRBV5-6 and TRBJ2-7): DAGVTQSPTHLIKTRGQQVTLRCSPKSGHDTVSWYQQALGQGPQFIFQYYEEEERQRGNFPDRFSGHQFPNYSSELNVNALLLGDSALYLCASSLIVGQGWNEQYFGPGTRLTVT.

This clonotype was counted many times. CDR3 amino acids: CASSPWGQLNYGYTF. In nucleotides, the CDR3 is TGTGCCAGCAGCCCTTGGGGACAGCTTAACTATGGCTACACCTTC. The chain has TRBV7-2 and TRBJ1-2, with 7 bases fitting TRBD1. Per germline, CDR1 SGHTA and CDR2 FQGNSA. This CDR3 has 15 amino acids. Losses at the gene ends were 5 bases for V and 1 base for J; bases not matched to a gene: 7.

The chain links TRBV12-3 or TRBV12-4 to TRBJ2-7; possibly TRBD1 for D (5 bases). The CDR3 runs 17 residues. The V and J ends lost 6 bases and 2 bases respectively, with 23 bases between them. In nucleotides, the CDR3 is TGTGCCAGCAGCAGAAACGACGTTGTGGCAGGGACCTACGAGCAGTACTTC. Protein: CASSRNDVVAGTYEQYF.